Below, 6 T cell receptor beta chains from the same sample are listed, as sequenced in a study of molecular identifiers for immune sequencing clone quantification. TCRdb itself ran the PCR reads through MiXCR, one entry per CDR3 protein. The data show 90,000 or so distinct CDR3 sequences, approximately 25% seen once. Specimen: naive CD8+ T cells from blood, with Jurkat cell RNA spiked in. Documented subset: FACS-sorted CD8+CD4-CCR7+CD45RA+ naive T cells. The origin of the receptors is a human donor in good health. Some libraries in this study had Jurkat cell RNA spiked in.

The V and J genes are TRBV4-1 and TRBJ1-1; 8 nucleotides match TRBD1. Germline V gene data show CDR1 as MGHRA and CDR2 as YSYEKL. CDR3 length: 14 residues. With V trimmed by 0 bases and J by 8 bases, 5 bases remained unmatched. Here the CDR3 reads CASSQDRQGAEAFF. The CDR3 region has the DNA TGCGCCAGCAGCCAAGATCGCCAGGGGGCAGAAGCTTTCTTT.

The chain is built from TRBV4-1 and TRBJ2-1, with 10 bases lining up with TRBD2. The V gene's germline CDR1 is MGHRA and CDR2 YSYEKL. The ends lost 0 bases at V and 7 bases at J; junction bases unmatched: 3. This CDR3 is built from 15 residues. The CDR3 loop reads CASSQDPGLANEQFF. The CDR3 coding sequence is TGCGCCAGCAGCCAAGATCCGGGACTAGCGAATGAGCAGTTCTTC.

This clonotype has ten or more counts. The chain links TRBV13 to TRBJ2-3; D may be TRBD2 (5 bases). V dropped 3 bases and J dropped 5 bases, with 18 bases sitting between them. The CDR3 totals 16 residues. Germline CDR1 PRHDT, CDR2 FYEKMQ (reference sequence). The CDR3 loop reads CASSFYGLQGLDTQYF. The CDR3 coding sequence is TGTGCCAGCAGCTTCTATGGACTCCAAGGGTTAGATACGCAGTATTTT.

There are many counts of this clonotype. The CDR3 loop is CSVDTDNTGELFF. The CDR3 DNA sequence: TGCAGCGTTGACACGGACAACACCGGGGAGCTGTTTTTT. V and J are TRBV29-1 and TRBJ2-2; D unresolved. Germline loops: CDR1 SQVTM, CDR2 ANQGSEA. The CDR3 sequence is 13 residues long. V was pared by 3 bases and J by 2 bases, with 7 bases between.

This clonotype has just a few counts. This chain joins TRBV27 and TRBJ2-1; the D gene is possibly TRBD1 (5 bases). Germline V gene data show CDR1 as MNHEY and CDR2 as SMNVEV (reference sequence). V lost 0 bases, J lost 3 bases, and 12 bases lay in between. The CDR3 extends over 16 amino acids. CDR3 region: CASSLSLGAIYNEQFF. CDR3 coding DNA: TGTGCCAGCAGTTTATCGTTAGGGGCGATCTACAATGAGCAGTTCTTC.

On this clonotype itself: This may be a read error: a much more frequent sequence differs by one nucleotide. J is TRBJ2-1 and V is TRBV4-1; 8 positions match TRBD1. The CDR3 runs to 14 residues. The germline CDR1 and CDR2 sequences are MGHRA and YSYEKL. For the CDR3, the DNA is TGCGCCAGCAGCCAAGAGGACAGGGTCAATGAGCGGTTCTTC. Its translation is CASSQEDRVNERFF.